The clone carrying this T cell receptor (beta chain) was recorded at least ten times. This entry is derived from a study of T cells in Graves' hyperthyroidism and ophthalmopathy. Diagnoses were established using clinical symptoms, serum thyroxine and TRAb, thyroid ultrasound and orbital computed tomography. TCR beta CDR3 regions were amplified from RNA transcripts. HTBI primers were used for first-round RT-PCR of the TCR CDR3. TCRdb analysed the multiplex PCR reads with MiXCR anew, one entry per CDR3 protein. The data hold 350,000 or so distinct CDR3 sequences, with less than 20% observed a single time. Trimming left V 0 bases short and J 2 bases short, with 10 bases between. The CDR3 contains 14 residues. Germline lookup yields CDR1 GTSNPN and CDR2 SVGIG (reference sequence).

The chain carries TRBV30 and TRBJ1-1; possible D gene TRBD1, 5 bases. The receptor was isolated from a woman aged 40 to 49 with Graves' ophthalmopathy. The sample consisted of blood. The CDR3 nucleotides are TGTGCCTGGAGTGTCGACAGTCATAACACTGAAGCTTTCTTT. Translating it yields CAWSVDSHNTEAFF.